This is a list of T cell receptor beta chains from one sample in a study of cytomegalovirus exposure and HLA in healthy donors. TCRdb keeps only in-frame clones here, not all; method: immunoSEQ multiplex PCR. Here the sample spans approximately 180,000 clones, 81% being singletons. Sequenced sample: PBMCs. The receptors derive from a woman in her late teens or twenties in good health and CMV-seropositive. Both conserved end residues are part of each CDR3. The D gene is left open where the match is weak. Size is stated for part of the rows, as once, few or many counts, or as a class when the clone is expanded.

D gene	V gene	CDR3 length	clone size	J gene	CDR3 protein	CDR3 DNA
TRBD1	TRBV4-1	18	NA	TRBJ1-1	CASSPSVTGQDRGTEAFF	TGCGCCAGCAGCCCCTCAGTGACAGGGCAGGATAGAGGCACTGAAGCTTTCTTT
NA	TRBV19	13	few	TRBJ1-2	CASSNREAYGYTF	TGTGCCAGTAGTAACAGAGAAGCCTATGGCTACACCTTC
NA	TRBV7-2	14	NA	TRBJ1-1	CASDRSGTLGEAFF	TGTGCCAGCGATAGGTCCGGGACACTCGGTGAAGCTTTCTTT
TRBD2	TRBV29-1	16	NA	TRBJ2-3	CSVEGGLAGGPDTQYF	TGCAGCGTTGAAGGGGGACTAGCGGGGGGGCCCGATACGCAGTATTTT
NA	TRBV6-5	13	NA	TRBJ2-7	CASSRYRDHEQYF	TGTGCCAGCAGTCGGTACAGGGATCACGAGCAGTACTTC
NA	TRBV30	14	NA	TRBJ2-2	CAWNFVANTGELFF	TGTGCCTGGAACTTTGTAGCGAACACCGGGGAGCTGTTTTTT
NA	TRBV7-6	15	NA	TRBJ1-2	CASSTHQGNSYGYTF	TGTGCCAGCAGCACACATCAGGGGAATAGCTATGGCTACACCTTC
TRBD2	TRBV15	16	NA	TRBJ2-5	CATSGNLAEYQETQYF	TGTGCCACCAGCGGGAACCTAGCGGAGTACCAAGAGACCCAGTACTTC
TRBD1	TRBV11-2	14	NA	TRBJ2-5	CASSLGQGIETQYF	TGTGCCAGCAGCTTAGGACAGGGAATTGAGACCCAGTACTTC
NA	TRBV11-2	13	NA	TRBJ1-2	CASSLGTQGGYTF	TGTGCCAGCAGCTTAGGGACTCAGGGGGGCTACACCTTC
NA	TRBV13	15	few	TRBJ1-4	CASSLVGQTNEKLFF	TGTGCCAGCAGCTTAGTAGGACAGACGAATGAAAAACTGTTTTTT
TRBD1	TRBV28	17	NA	TRBJ2-7	CASSLELNRGVRYEQYF	TGTGCCAGCAGTTTAGAACTCAACAGGGGGGTAAGGTACGAGCAGTACTTC
TRBD1	TRBV5-1	15	NA	TRBJ2-4	CASSLGTGVENIQYF	TGCGCCAGCAGCCTAGGGACAGGGGTGGAAAACATTCAGTACTTC
TRBD2	TRBV19	16	NA	TRBJ2-1	CASSPRGVSSYNEQFF	TGTGCCAGTAGTCCCCGGGGGGTAAGCTCCTACAATGAGCAGTTCTTC
NA	TRBV4-3	17	NA	TRBJ2-7	CASSRTWGGETSSEQYF	TGCGCCAGCAGCCGCACGTGGGGGGGCGAAACTTCGAGCGAGCAGTACTTC
TRBD1	TRBV4-3	18	NA	TRBJ2-1	CASSQDWGSGQGGNEQFF	TGCGCCAGCAGCCAAGATTGGGGAAGCGGACAGGGTGGAAATGAGCAGTTCTTC
TRBD2	TRBV4-1	15	NA	TRBJ2-5	CASTKLAGDRETQYF	TGCGCCAGTACCAAGCTAGCGGGGGATCGAGAGACCCAGTACTTC
TRBD1	TRBV18	16	NA	TRBJ1-5	CASSPEDGTAAQPQHF	TGTGCCAGCTCACCTGAGGACGGGACAGCGGCCCAGCCCCAGCATTTT
NA	TRBV7-6	14	NA	TRBJ2-1	CASSLSDYYNEQFF	TGTGCCAGCAGTCTATCCGACTATTACAATGAGCAGTTCTTC
NA	TRBV10-3	16	NA	TRBJ2-1	CAIRLSSGGHNNEQFF	TGTGCCATCAGGTTATCTTCGGGGGGCCATAACAATGAGCAGTTCTTC
TRBD1	TRBV5-6	13	NA	TRBJ1-2	CASSPGGNYGYTF	TGTGCCAGTAGCCCAGGGGGGAACTATGGCTACACCTTC
TRBD1	TRBV20-1	11	NA	TRBJ1-1	CTTGGETEAFF	TGCACCACAGGGGGAGAAACTGAAGCTTTCTTT
NA	TRBV6-4	14	few	TRBJ1-1	CASSAEGGDTEAFF	TGTGCCAGCAGTGCCGAAGGGGGGGACACTGAAGCTTTCTTT
NA	TRBV11-2	17	NA	TRBJ2-4	CASSPTPQGWGENIQYF	TGTGCCAGCAGCCCCACTCCACAGGGATGGGGAGAAAACATTCAGTACTTC
NA	TRBV21-1	18	few	TRBJ1-6	CASSTLRVRAPSRSPLHF	TGTGCCAGCAGCACCCTCCGGGTGAGGGCGCCCTCCAGGTCACCCCTCCACTTT
TRBD1	TRBV27	14	NA	TRBJ2-7	CASKRTGETYEQYF	TGTGCCAGCAAGAGGACAGGGGAAACCTACGAGCAGTACTTC
TRBD1	TRBV5-6	16	NA	TRBJ2-5	CASSLLGQGALETQYF	TGTGCCAGCAGCTTGCTGGGACAGGGGGCTTTAGAGACCCAGTACTTC
TRBD1	TRBV6-4	16	NA	TRBJ1-2	CASSESPTGSPGGYTF	TGTGCCAGCAGTGAGTCCCCGACAGGGTCCCCTGGGGGCTACACCTTC
NA	TRBV6-5	14	NA	TRBJ1-3	CASSPSSSGNTIYF	TGTGCCAGCAGCCCTTCGAGCTCTGGAAACACCATATATTTT
NA	TRBV7-8	14	once	TRBJ2-7	CASSLDVIVYEQYF	TGTGCCAGCAGCCTAGATGTTATCGTGTACGAGCAGTACTTC
TRBD2	TRBV7-9	17	NA	TRBJ2-1	CASSLRWAAGQNNEQFF	TGTGCCAGCAGCTTAAGATGGGCAGCGGGGCAGAACAATGAGCAGTTCTTC
NA	TRBV5-6	16	NA	TRBJ1-2	CASSLDRSLSNYGYTF	TGTGCCAGCAGCTTGGACAGGTCTCTGTCAAACTATGGCTACACCTTC
NA	TRBV6-5	12	NA	TRBJ1-3	CASRDSGNTIYF	TGTGCCAGTAGAGACTCTGGAAACACCATATATTTT
TRBD1	TRBV7-9	16	NA	TRBJ2-7	CSSSLFPGTGSYEQYF	TGTTCCAGCAGCTTATTCCCCGGGACAGGTTCCTACGAGCAGTACTTC
NA	TRBV4-3	14	NA	TRBJ1-1	CASSQVYRGTEAFF	TGCGCCAGCAGCCAAGTTTACCGGGGTACTGAAGCTTTCTTT
TRBD1	TRBV7-8	16	NA	TRBJ1-1	CASSFPLQGAGTEAFF	TGTGCCAGCAGCTTCCCCCTACAGGGGGCTGGCACTGAAGCTTTCTTT
TRBD1	TRBV6-5	15	NA	TRBJ1-1	CASNQQGIGTTEAFF	TGTGCCAGCAATCAACAGGGGATCGGTACCACTGAAGCTTTCTTT
TRBD2	TRBV7-2	16	NA	TRBJ2-3	CASSLELAGGSDTQYF	TGTGCCAGCAGCTTAGAGCTAGCGGGGGGGTCAGATACGCAGTATTTT
TRBD1	TRBV4-2	14	once	TRBJ1-2	CASRYTGGSYGYTF	TGTGCCAGCAGATATACAGGGGGCAGCTATGGCTACACCTTC
TRBD2	TRBV7-9	16	NA	TRBJ2-7	CASSLSMGTSSYEQYF	TGTGCCAGCAGCTTATCTATGGGGACTAGCTCGTACGAGCAGTACTTC
NA	TRBV28	11	NA	TRBJ2-7	CASTNEAEQYF	TGTGCCAGCACCAACGAAGCCGAGCAGTACTTC
NA	TRBV7-8	17	NA	TRBJ2-5	CASSLAGSGTPWETQYF	TGTGCCAGCAGCTTAGCGGGATCCGGGACACCCTGGGAGACCCAGTACTTC
TRBD2	TRBV27	19	NA	TRBJ2-3	CASSFLRPSGGVFTDTQYF	TGTGCCAGCAGTTTCCTTAGGCCTAGCGGGGGGGTTTTCACAGATACGCAGTATTTT
NA	TRBV9	16	NA	TRBJ2-7	CASSPGGGYRAEEQYF	TGTGCCAGCAGCCCCGGGGGTGGTTACCGCGCTGAAGAGCAGTACTTC
TRBD1	TRBV5-3	13	NA	TRBJ1-2	CARSNGTGYGYTF	TGTGCCAGAAGCAACGGGACAGGCTATGGCTACACCTTC
TRBD1	TRBV7-8	18	NA	TRBJ1-3	CASSLVEPGQGPRNTIYF	TGTGCCAGCAGCTTAGTTGAGCCGGGACAGGGCCCCCGGAACACCATATATTTT
NA	TRBV28	11	few	TRBJ2-7	CASSVHYEQYF	TGTGCCAGCAGTGTTCACTACGAGCAGTACTTC
NA	TRBV5-6	11	NA	TRBJ1-1	CASSFREGAFF	TGTGCCAGCAGCTTCAGGGAAGGAGCTTTCTTT
TRBD2	TRBV28	12	NA	TRBJ2-7	CAISRGGYEQYF	TGTGCCATCTCCCGGGGGGGCTACGAGCAGTACTTC
NA	TRBV5-1	16	once	TRBJ2-2	CASSLGGIPNTGELFF	TGCGCCAGCAGCTTGGGAGGGATTCCGAACACCGGGGAGCTGTTTTTT
TRBD1	TRBV5-6	16	NA	TRBJ2-7	CASSGTGHRYNYEQYF	TGTGCCAGCAGCGGGACAGGGCACCGATACAACTATGAGCAGTACTTC
NA	TRBV7-8	16	NA	TRBJ1-3	CASSPVRVFAGNTIYF	TGTGCCAGCAGCCCAGTCCGGGTTTTCGCTGGAAACACCATATATTTT
NA	TRBV4-2	13	NA	TRBJ2-1	CASSQTVDNEQFF	TGTGCCAGCAGCCAGACAGTGGACAATGAGCAGTTCTTC
NA	TRBV2	14	few	TRBJ2-7	CASRRQSGSYEQYF	TGTGCCAGCAGAAGACAGTCTGGGTCCTACGAGCAGTACTTC
TRBD2	TRBV5-1	17	NA	TRBJ2-3	CASSFGPSGGITDTQYF	TGCGCCAGCAGCTTTGGACCCAGCGGGGGAATCACAGATACGCAGTATTTT
NA	TRBV28	12	NA	TRBJ1-2	CASSEGDDGYTF	TGTGCCAGCAGTGAGGGGGACGATGGCTACACCTTC
TRBD1	TRBV5-1	15	once	TRBJ1-6	CASSFRDRYNSPLHF	TGCGCCAGCAGCTTCCGGGACAGGTATAATTCACCCCTCCACTTT
TRBD2	TRBV7-2	17	once	TRBJ2-7	CASSLDSLAGGVYEQYF	TGTGCCAGCAGCTTAGACTCCCTAGCGGGGGGGGTCTACGAGCAGTACTTC
TRBD1	TRBV4-3	16	once	TRBJ2-7	CASSQGGTGDTYEQYF	TGCGCCAGCAGCCAAGGAGGGACAGGGGATACCTACGAGCAGTACTTC